The 8 T cell receptor beta chains listed next were all sequenced from one sample in a study of beta chain features in type 1 diabetes. Every bit of the isolated RNA underwent reverse transcription, so sequencing read expressed TCRB transcripts. Measured with immunoSEQ multiplex PCR; TCRdb has only the in-frame clones, and not every one. The repertoire holds approximately 250,000 clones, with 13% to 15% as singletons. The specimen sequenced was naive CD4+ T cells from blood. All receptors derive from a woman aged 40 to 55 in good health.

The chain is built from TRBV7-2 and TRBJ1-1; perhaps TRBD1 as D (5 bases). The CDR3 is 14 residues long. The ends were cut back, 0 bases at V and 3 bases at J, with 8 bases in the middle. Germline CDR1 is SGHTA and CDR2 is FQGNSA. CDR3 amino acids: CASSLAGGYTEAFF. CDR3 bases: TGTGCCAGCAGCTTAGCGGGGGGGTACACTGAAGCTTTCTTT.

The chain couples TRBV7-9 to TRBJ2-3, with 7 positions matching TRBD2. This CDR3 is 16 amino acids long. Germline CDR1 SEHNR, CDR2 FQNEAQ (reference sequence). J was trimmed by 3 bases and V by 0 bases; bases with no gene match: 6. CDR3 sequence reads: CASSLASSGYTDTQYF. The CDR3 DNA sequence: TGTGCCAGCAGCTTAGCTAGTAGCGGGTATACAGATACGCAGTATTTT.

This clone was picked up a small number of times. The chain is built from TRBV19 and TRBJ2-3, with a tentative D call TRBD1 (6 bases). Between the trimmed V and J ends, which lost 6 bases and 4 bases, there was a span of 11 bases. CDR1 is LNHDA and CDR2 is SQIVND in the germline V gene (reference sequence). CDR3 size: 13 residues. This chain's CDR3 is CASRREGADTQYF. The CDR3 bases are TGTGCCAGTAGGAGAGAGGGGGCAGATACGCAGTATTTT.

This clone was seen more than once but under ten times. This chain joins TRBV7-6 and TRBJ1-3; tentative D call: TRBD1 (6 bases). Germline V gene data show CDR1 as SGHVS and CDR2 as FNYEAQ. The length of the CDR3 is 14 residues. V shed 10 bases and J shed 0 bases, with 13 bases lying between them. The CDR3 nucleotides read TGTGCCACTAACGGGGGGGCCTCTGGAAACACCATATATTTT. Its protein product is CATNGGASGNTIYF. The full variable domain, with the rest looked up from reference TRBV7-6 and TRBJ1-3, is GAGVSQSPRYKVTKRGQDVALRCDPISGHVSLYWYRQALGQGPEFLTYFNYEAQQDKSGLPNDRFSAERPEGSISTLTIQRTEQRDSAMYRCATNGGASGNTIYFGEGSWLTVV.

In this sample, this clone turned up a few times. The CDR3 DNA reads as TGTGCCAGCAGCCCCCACGGGGGGGTACAAGAGACCCAGTACTTC. This codes for CASSPHGGVQETQYF. V usage is TRBV25-1 and J usage is TRBJ2-5; 8 bases fit TRBD2. The CDR3 loop spans 15 amino acids. Germline CDR1 MGHDK, CDR2 SYGVNS. After removal of 6 bases from V and 2 bases from J, the junction contained 8 bases not matched to a gene.

This clone was detected a few times. The V gene is TRBV19, the J gene TRBJ2-1; 12 bases agree with TRBD2. The junction had 11 bases not matched to a gene; V was cut back by 0 bases and J by 8 bases. The germline V gene has CDR1 LNHDA and CDR2 SQIVND (reference sequence). The CDR3 totals 18 residues. The CDR3 DNA reads TGTGCCAGTAGTATAGATGCCCCCCCGACTAGCGGGGGCTATGAGCAGTTCTTC. It codes for CASSIDAPPTSGGYEQFF. Based on the CDR3 plus reference TRBV19 and TRBJ2-1, the full variable domain is DGGITQSPKYLFRKEGQNVTLSCEQNLNHDAMYWYRQDPGQGLRLIYYSQIVNDFQKGDIAEGYSVSREKKESFPLTVTSAQKNPTAFYLCASSIDAPPTSGGYEQFFGPGTRLTVL.

V gene TRBV6-6 combines with J gene TRBJ2-7; D uncertain. The CDR3 loop spans 15 amino acids. The V end lost 2 bases, the J end lost 3 bases, and 14 bases lay between the germline ends. The germline gives CDR1 MNHNY, CDR2 SVGAGI (reference sequence). CDR3 sequence reads: CASSYKLPKDYEQYF. The CDR3 region has the DNA TGTGCCAGCAGTTACAAACTACCAAAGGACTACGAGCAGTACTTC.

The rearrangement uses TRBV7-9 and TRBJ2-2, with D possibly being TRBD1 (5 bases). CDR1 and CDR2 (germline): SEHNR, FQNEAQ (reference sequence). This CDR3 is 15 amino acids long. Trimming took off 7 bases at V and 1 base at J, with 13 bases between the two ends. The CDR3 DNA sequence: TGTGCCAGCACCCACCCCGGACAGAACACCGGGGAGCTGTTTTTT. Protein: CASTHPGQNTGELFF.